Presented here are 21 T cell receptor beta chains from one specimen sequenced in a study of T cells after posttransplantation cyclophosphamide. Profiled with immunoSEQ multiplex PCR; TCRdb holds only in-frame clones, not every one. The repertoire holds a few thousand clones, with 82% as singletons. Controls had myeloablative marrow grafts with methotrexate and calcineurin inhibitor, sampled at 1 year. Sequencing was performed on PBMCs, taken after an allogeneic stem cell transplant with a calcineurin inhibitor and methotrexate. These receptors all come from a male patient aged 35-50 years who received an allogeneic stem cell transplant from an unrelated donor, was CMV-positive, and had chronic GVHD only. Some T cells may trace back to the graft donor.

The chain employs TRBV29-1 and TRBJ2-3, with no clear D. The CDR3 is made up of 11 amino acids. V shed 5 bases and J shed 6 bases, with 9 bases lying between them. The germline gives CDR1 SQVTM, CDR2 ANQGSEA. CDR3 nucleotides: TGCAGCGTTCGCTGGCGGGATACGCAGTATTTT. Its protein is CSVRWRDTQYF.

The chain joins TRBV4-2 to TRBJ2-1; 7 positions agree with TRBD2. The CDR3 loop spans 15 amino acids. Per germline, CDR1 LGHNA and CDR2 YNFKEQ. After removal of 0 bases from V and 4 bases from J, the junction contained 3 bases not matched to a gene. In nucleotides, the CDR3 is TGTGCCAGCAGCCAAGATCTAGCGGAATACAATGAGCAGTTCTTC. As protein: CASSQDLAEYNEQFF.

The chain combines TRBV4-3 with TRBJ1-1; 8 nucleotides line up with TRBD1. The CDR3 has 15 residues. The germline gives CDR1 LGHNA, CDR2 YSLEER. Germline trimming cut 0 bases from V and 10 bases from J; bases unmatched to any gene: 10. CDR3 loop: CASSQDPTGALGAFF. CDR3 coding DNA: TGCGCCAGCAGCCAAGACCCGACAGGGGCCTTAGGAGCTTTCTTT.

V gene TRBV9 combines with J gene TRBJ2-7, with 7 positions matching TRBD2. The CDR3 extends over 15 amino acids. V shed 2 bases, J shed 0 bases, and the junction held 5 bases outside the gene matches. The germline gives CDR1 SGDLS, CDR2 YYNGEE. The CDR3 protein is CASSVTGGSSYEQYF. The CDR3 DNA reads as TGTGCCAGCAGCGTTACGGGCGGGAGCTCCTACGAGCAGTACTTC.

This chain connects TRBV25-1 to TRBJ2-3, with TRBD1 matching 9 bases. CDR1 MGHDK and CDR2 SYGVNS come from the germline V gene. J was trimmed by 4 bases and V by 3 bases; bases with no gene match: 8. The CDR3 totals 16 residues. The CDR3 protein is CASSEAGTGRADTQYF. The CDR3 nucleotides read TGTGCCAGCAGTGAGGCCGGGACAGGGCGGGCAGATACGCAGTATTTT.

The rearrangement uses TRBV30 and TRBJ1-6, with a tentative D call TRBD1 (5 bases). The germline gives CDR1 GTSNPN, CDR2 SVGIG (reference sequence). Trimming removed 7 bases at V and 10 bases at J, with 8 bases between. The CDR3 loop spans 10 amino acids. The CDR3 sequence is CAFPGSPLHF. The CDR3 nucleotides read TGTGCCTTCCCAGGGTCACCCCTCCACTTT.

V gene TRBV19 combines with J gene TRBJ2-2, with 10 bases lining up with TRBD2. The junction had 19 bases not matched to a gene; V was cut back by 5 bases and J by 1 base. Germline assignment: CDR1 LNHDA and CDR2 SQIVND (reference sequence). CDR3 size: 21 residues. The CDR3 DNA reads as TGTGCCAGTAGTGGTCGGCGGGGGACTAGCGCCAGGACGAAGAACACCGGGGAGCTGTTTTTT. Its translation: CASSGRRGTSARTKNTGELFF.

V and J are TRBV29-1 and TRBJ2-1; D is perhaps TRBD2 (7 bases). V shed 6 bases and J shed 4 bases, with 16 bases lying between them. Germline V CDR1 and CDR2: SQVTM, ANQGSEA. The CDR3 runs to 14 residues. CDR3 loop: CSVGRGGHYNEQFF. CDR3 sequence (DNA): TGCAGCGTGGGGAGGGGGGGCCATTACAATGAGCAGTTCTTC.

CDR3 sequence (DNA): TGCGCCAGCAGTGGCTCGGGGGGAGATCAGCCCCAGCATTTT. Translating gives CASSGSGGDQPQHF. This chain links TRBV10-1 with TRBJ1-5, with D possibly TRBD1 on 5 matching bases. CDR1 WNHNN and CDR2 SYGVQD come from the germline V gene (reference sequence). This CDR3 is 14 amino acids long. Trimming pared 4 bases from V and 5 bases from J, leaving 12 bases between.

The rearrangement uses TRBV18 and TRBJ1-2; 10 bases fit TRBD1. CDR3 length: 15 residues. J was trimmed by 0 bases and V by 3 bases; bases with no gene match: 1. Looked up from germline, CDR1 is KGHSH and CDR2 is LQKENI. CDR3 bases: TGTGCCAGCTCACCTGGACAGGGGGCTAACTATGGCTACACCTTC. Its protein is CASSPGQGANYGYTF.

The chain links TRBV30 to TRBJ2-7; 8 bases line up with TRBD2. Germline-derived CDR1 and CDR2 are GTSNPN and SVGIG (reference sequence). With 0 bases clipped from V and 0 bases from J, the junction kept 4 bases outside the gene matches. The CDR3 extends over 15 amino acids. CDR3 sequence reads: CAWSVRGGFSYEQYF. Here the CDR3 DNA reads TGTGCCTGGAGTGTACGGGGGGGATTCTCCTACGAGCAGTACTTC.

By its share, this clone is medium-sized. The chain employs TRBV4-2 and TRBJ1-1, with D hard to call. This CDR3 is 10 amino acids long. Germline lookup yields CDR1 LGHNA and CDR2 YNFKEQ. V lost 6 bases and J lost 11, with 10 bases in between. The DNA for the CDR3 is TGTGCCAGCAGTCGCGGGGAGGCTTTCTTT. It specifies CASSRGEAFF.

V gene TRBV27 combines with J gene TRBJ2-1, with D tentatively TRBD2 (5 bases). This CDR3 is 14 amino acids long. From germline, CDR1 is MNHEY and CDR2 SMNVEV (reference sequence). The V gene lost 3 bases and the J gene lost 13 bases, with 19 bases spanning the gap. CDR3 loop: CASSLRASTFAQFF. DNA of the CDR3: TGTGCCAGCAGTTTGCGGGCATCGACTTTCGCCCAGTTCTTC.

The table lists this clone with a count of one. This chain links TRBV19 with TRBJ2-7; TRBD2 matches at 16 bases. The germline CDR1 and CDR2 sequences are LNHDA and SQIVND (reference sequence). The CDR3 loop spans 19 amino acids. The trim removed 3 bases at V and 0 bases at J, leaving 8 bases unmatched. CDR3 sequence: CASSIAGLAGGRTSYEQYF. CDR3 DNA: TGTGCCAGTAGTATCGCGGGACTAGCGGGGGGGCGTACCTCCTACGAGCAGTACTTC.

V is TRBV7-2 and J is TRBJ2-7; D is perhaps TRBD2 (6 bases). CDR3 length equals 16 residues. V lost 4 bases and J lost 1, with 17 bases in between. From germline, CDR1 is SGHTA and CDR2 FQGNSA. The CDR3 sequence: CASSSNIGLTSYEQYF. The CDR3, as DNA: TGTGCCAGCAGCTCAAACATAGGACTAACGTCCTACGAGCAGTACTTC.

The chain has TRBV5-1 and TRBJ2-2; 11 bases agree with TRBD2. The CDR3 runs 17 residues. V trimming: 0 bases; J trimming: 2 bases; junction bases outside the gene matches: 3. CDR1 is SGHRS and CDR2 is YFSETQ in the germline V gene. CDR3 residues: CASSLELAGGNTGELFF. CDR3 bases: TGCGCCAGCAGCTTGGAGCTAGCGGGAGGAAACACCGGGGAGCTGTTTTTT.

The V and J genes are TRBV19 and TRBJ1-5, with no clear D. The germline V gene has CDR1 LNHDA and CDR2 SQIVND (reference sequence). Trimming stripped 1 base from V and 0 bases from J, with 13 bases between. The CDR3 has 17 amino acids. The CDR3 sequence: CASSIGYSDYSNQPQHF. DNA of the CDR3: TGTGCCAGTAGTATAGGATACAGCGACTATAGCAATCAGCCCCAGCATTTT.

V is TRBV7-2 and J is TRBJ1-1, with 8 bases that match TRBD1. CDR1 and CDR2 (germline): SGHTA, FQGNSA. This CDR3 comprises 14 residues. With V trimmed by 5 bases and J by 10 bases, 12 bases remained unmatched. The CDR3 reads CASSMDRAPSGAFF. Here the CDR3 DNA reads TGTGCCAGCAGCATGGACAGGGCCCCCTCGGGAGCTTTCTTT. Together with reference TRBV7-2 and TRBJ1-1, the CDR3 gives the full variable domain: GAGVSQSPSNKVTEKGKDVELRCDPISGHTALYWYRQSLGQGLEFLIYFQGNSAPDKSGLPSDRFSAERTGGSVSTLTIQRTQQEDSAVYLCASSMDRAPSGAFFGQGTRLTVV.

This chain joins TRBV5-4 and TRBJ2-3, with a weak D call TRBD2 (7 bases). There are 16 residues in the CDR3. Between the trimmed V and J ends, which lost 6 bases and 6 bases, there was a span of 23 bases. Germline V gene data show CDR1 as SGHNT and CDR2 as YYREEE (reference sequence). The CDR3 here is CASTLWTGGSLDTQYF. The CDR3 DNA is TGTGCCAGCACCCTGTGGACGGGGGGCTCCCTGGATACGCAGTATTTT.

This clone was seen a few times. This sequence joins TRBV19 and TRBJ1-5; D is uncertain. The CDR3 runs 15 residues. V lost 6 bases and J 0 bases, leaving 12 bases between the germline ends. Germline CDR1 LNHDA, CDR2 SQIVND (reference sequence). This CDR3 reads CASRGADYSNQPQHF. As DNA, the CDR3 is TGTGCCAGTAGAGGCGCAGACTATAGCAATCAGCCCCAGCATTTT. The full variable domain, rest sourced from reference TRBV19 and TRBJ1-5, is DGGITQSPKYLFRKEGQNVTLSCEQNLNHDAMYWYRQDPGQGLRLIYYSQIVNDFQKGDIAEGYSVSREKKESFPLTVTSAQKNPTAFYLCASRGADYSNQPQHFGDGTRLSIL.

V gene TRBV5-4 combines with J gene TRBJ2-2, with a possible D match to TRBD1 (5 bases). Trimming removed 1 base from V and 4 bases from J, with 17 bases in between. CDR3 length equals 17 residues. CDR1 and CDR2 from the germline V gene are SGHNT and YYREEE (reference sequence). CDR3 sequence (DNA): TGTGCCAGCAGCTTGAGGGGCGTTTTGTCCCCCACCGGGGAGCTGTTTTTT. Translation gives CASSLRGVLSPTGELFF.